The clone carrying this T cell receptor (beta chain) occurred many times. This sample stems from a study of blood T cell repertoires in COVID-19. Study background: Donors in the United States, Italy and Spain gave samples during acute or convalescent COVID-19.

Sequenced by immunoSEQ multiplex PCR; TCRdb stores in-frame clones only, minus some. The data contain 240,000 or so clones, about three quarters of them singletons. Sequencing input: peripheral blood. This sequence was found in a woman over 75 with acute or convalescent COVID-19.

The DNA for the CDR3 is TGTGCCATCAGTGAGTCGAAGGACAGGGTGGGTAAGAAGGGCTACACCTTC. This gives the protein CAISESKDRVGKKGYTF. The chain carries TRBV10-3 and TRBJ1-2, with TRBD1 identical over 8 bases. CDR3 length equals 17 residues. From germline, CDR1 is ENHRY and CDR2 SYGVKD. The V and J ends lost 0 bases and 8 bases, in that order; junction bases with no gene match: 14.